The TCR beta chain described here comes from a study of Graves' ophthalmopathy and Graves' hyperthyroidism. Study-level points and caveats: Separation of ophthalmopathy from stable hyperthyroidism was achieved by a 13-signature model, at 85% to 90% sensitivity and approximately 81% specificity. Most thyroid-expanded clonotypes exceeding 0.001 frequency were also found in blood.

Germline V gives CDR1 ENHRY, CDR2 SYGVKD. This CDR3 region has 14 residues. The germline V and J ends were trimmed by 6 bases and 6 bases, with 17 bases remaining between them. The authors amplified TCR beta CDR3 regions from RNA transcripts. First-round RT-PCR employed HTBI primers, with a second-round multiplex PCR after it. TCRdb passed the multiplex PCR reads through MiXCR, listing each CDR3 protein once. In the table there are 600,000 to 700,000 distinct CDR3 sequences, more than 40% of which are singletons. Details on this clonotype: No antigen is known for it.

In this cohort, patients with other autoimmune diseases, uncontrolled infections, pregnancy or lactation were excluded. The genes are TRBV10-3 and TRBJ2-5; D might be TRBD2 (7 bases). The specimen sequenced was peripheral blood. The sequence was obtained from an adult man with Graves' ophthalmopathy. For the CDR3, the DNA is TGTGCCATCAGCTACGAAGAGGGGGGGAAGACCCAGTACTTC. Translating it yields CAISYEEGGKTQYF.